These 26 T cell receptor beta chains were all obtained from the same sample, sequenced in a study of blood T cell repertoires in COVID-19. Assay: immunoSEQ multiplex PCR; the TCRdb copy retains only in-frame clones and omits some. Of about 210,000 clones listed, 86% are singletons. Sequenced material: PBMCs or T cells enriched from blood (not recorded which). The source is a woman aged 40-49 years in a cohort exposed to, infected with or recovered from COVID-19 (not recorded which).

J is TRBJ2-2 and V is TRBV9, with D hard to call. This CDR3 contains 14 residues. Trimming pared 0 bases from V and 3 bases from J, leaving 6 bases between. Germline CDR1 SGDLS, CDR2 YYNGEE. This CDR3 reads CASSVGRYTGELFF. CDR3 coding DNA: TGTGCCAGCAGCGTAGGCAGATACACCGGGGAGCTGTTTTTT. Combining the CDR3 with reference TRBV9 and TRBJ2-2 gives the whole variable domain DSGVTQTPKHLITATGQRVTLRCSPRSGDLSVYWYQQSLDQGLQFLIQYYNGEERAKGNILERFSAQQFPDLHSELNLSSLELGDSALYFCASSVGRYTGELFFGEGSRLTVL.

This clone appeared once. This chain connects TRBV10-1 to TRBJ1-1; TRBD1 is a possible D gene (6 bases). CDR3 size: 12 residues. Trimming removed 3 bases from V and 5 bases from J, with 7 bases in between. Germline CDR1 and CDR2: WNHNN and SYGVQD (reference sequence). The CDR3 coding sequence is TGCGCCAGCAGTGACAGGGGAACTGAAGCTTTCTTT. Translating gives CASSDRGTEAFF.

The chain couples TRBV7-9 to TRBJ2-6, with D possibly being TRBD1 (7 bases). This CDR3 has 16 amino acids. CDR1 SEHNR and CDR2 FQNEAQ come from the germline V gene (reference sequence). Trimming pared 5 bases from V and 0 bases from J, leaving 11 bases between. The DNA for the CDR3 is TGTGCCAGCAGCCCAGGGGGGTACTCTGGGGCCAACGTCCTGACTTTC. It is translated as CASSPGGYSGANVLTF. The complete variable domain, with remaining parts taken from reference TRBV7-9 and TRBJ2-6, reads DTGVSQNPRHKITKRGQNVTFRCDPISEHNRLYWYRQTLGQGPEFLTYFQNEAQLEKSRLLSDRFSAERPKGSFSTLEIQRTEQGDSAMYLCASSPGGYSGANVLTFGAGSRLTVL.

This chain links TRBV19 with TRBJ1-2, with a possible D match to TRBD1 (6 bases). V shed 3 bases and J shed 10 bases, with 15 bases lying between them. Germline-derived CDR1 and CDR2 are LNHDA and SQIVND (reference sequence). The CDR3 contains 13 residues. The CDR3 coding sequence is TGTGCCAGTAGTATGGGGGCAGGGGACGACTACACCTTC. This gives the protein CASSMGAGDDYTF.

This clone was seen a handful of times. This sequence joins TRBV2 and TRBJ1-6; D is ambiguous. V was shortened by 7 bases and J by 2 bases, with 18 bases between the two germline ends. Germline V gives CDR1 SNHLY, CDR2 FYNNEI. The CDR3 runs to 17 residues. CDR3 nucleotides: TGTGCCAGCACCTCCGAGGGCGCGGGAACCTATAATTCACCCCTCCACTTT. Protein product: CASTSEGAGTYNSPLHF.

This chain uses TRBV5-1 with TRBJ1-1; D is possibly TRBD1 (6 bases). The CDR3 loop spans 20 amino acids. CDR1 SGHRS and CDR2 YFSETQ come from the germline V gene. V was pared by 0 bases and J by 4 bases, with 28 bases between. CDR3 DNA: TGCGCCAGCAGCTTGGACCTGGGGGCAACAAGGGGAGACCAGATCACTGAAGCTTTCTTT. Its translation is CASSLDLGATRGDQITEAFF.

As DNA, the CDR3 is TGTGCCAGCAGTCCACAGACAGGGGGACTCAATGAAAAACTGTTTTTT. Encoded protein: CASSPQTGGLNEKLFF. V usage is TRBV28 and J usage is TRBJ1-4; 9 bases are a match to TRBD1. This CDR3 comprises 16 residues. In germline, CDR1 is MDHEN, CDR2 SYDVKM. V lost 5 bases and J lost 5; bases outside the gene matches: 9.

The chain joins TRBV7-9 to TRBJ1-4, with D unclear. The CDR3 has 15 residues. V was clipped by 8 bases and J by 5 bases, with 18 bases between them. Germline CDR1 and CDR2: SEHNR and FQNEAQ (reference sequence). The CDR3 DNA reads TGTGCCAGCTCATCCCCCGGGAGTAAGAATGAAAAACTGTTTTTT. This translates into CASSSPGSKNEKLFF.

This clone was seen many times. The V and J genes are TRBV2 and TRBJ2-7; D is perhaps TRBD2 (5 bases). The CDR3 length is 14 residues. Germline V gene data show CDR1 as SNHLY and CDR2 as FYNNEI. Trimming cost V 6 bases and J 1 base, with 13 bases left between them. CDR3 nucleotide sequence: TGTGCCAGCAGCCCCACGGGGATTTCCTACGAGCAGTACTTC. Translated, it gives CASSPTGISYEQYF. Combining the CDR3 with reference TRBV2 and TRBJ2-7 gives the whole variable domain EPEVTQTPSHQVTQMGQEVILRCVPISNHLYFYWYRQILGQKVEFLVSFYNNEISEKSEIFDDQFSVERPDGSNFTLKIRSTKLEDSAMYFCASSPTGISYEQYFGPGTRLTVT.

CDR3 region: CASSFVRRGGYTF. The DNA for the CDR3 is TGTGCCAGCAGTTTTGTGAGAAGGGGTGGCTACACCTTC. This rearrangement joins TRBV28 to TRBJ1-2; D is possibly TRBD1 (5 bases). CDR1 is MDHEN and CDR2 is SYDVKM in the germline V gene. The CDR3 is 13 residues long. Trimming cost V 3 bases and J 7 bases, with 12 bases left between them.

The CDR3 region is CASSLGGGTGALSTQYF. The CDR3 DNA follows: TGTGCCAGCAGCTTAGGTGGAGGGACAGGGGCCCTATCGACCCAGTACTTC. This sequence joins TRBV7-2 and TRBJ2-5; 10 positions match TRBD1. The V and J ends lost 1 base and 7 bases, in that order; junction bases with no gene match: 12. The CDR3 consists of 17 residues. The germline V gene has CDR1 SGHTA and CDR2 FQGNSA.

The V gene is TRBV19, the J gene TRBJ2-5; a weak D match, TRBD2 (7 bases). V was shortened by 6 bases and J by 4 bases, with 21 bases between the two germline ends. The CDR3 runs 16 residues. Germline V gene sequence: CDR1 LNHDA, CDR2 SQIVND (reference sequence). The CDR3 nucleotides are TGTGCCAGTAGAGAGGGGAGGGGGGGCAATACAGAGACCCAGTACTTC. This sequence encodes CASREGRGGNTETQYF.

For the CDR3, the DNA is TGTGCCACCAGTGAACCGTCGACAGGGGTCTATGGCTACACCTTC. Its protein is CATSEPSTGVYGYTF. The rearrangement uses TRBV24-1 and TRBJ1-2, with 8 bases aligning to TRBD1. CDR3 length equals 15 residues. The ends lost 4 bases at V and 4 bases at J; junction bases unmatched: 7. Germline V gene data show CDR1 as KGHDR and CDR2 as SFDVKD.

The chain joins TRBV6-6 to TRBJ1-5; D remains unclear. This CDR3 has 15 residues. Trimming left V 7 bases short and J 4 bases short, with 17 bases between. Germline V gene sequence: CDR1 MNHNY, CDR2 SVGAGI (reference sequence). The CDR3 here is CASTLGGGPNQPQHF. The CDR3, as DNA: TGTGCCAGCACCCTCGGTGGCGGTCCAAATCAGCCCCAGCATTTT.

This chain uses TRBV5-1 with TRBJ2-7, with 8 bases matching TRBD1. Germline lookup yields CDR1 SGHRS and CDR2 YFSETQ. The V segment lost 0 bases and the J segment 4 bases; nucleotides outside the gene matches: 6. The length of the CDR3 is 15 residues. For the CDR3, the DNA is TGCGCCAGCAGCTTGGGACAGGGGAGTGGGTACGAGCAGTACTTC. As protein: CASSLGQGSGYEQYF.

This clone was seen a single time. The rearrangement uses TRBV28 and TRBJ2-7, with D maybe TRBD1 (6 bases). This CDR3 spans 14 amino acids. V was clipped by 2 bases and J by 6 bases, with 14 bases between them. Germline V gives CDR1 MDHEN, CDR2 SYDVKM. CDR3 protein: CASSLPQGTGEQYF. The CDR3 DNA is TGTGCCAGCAGTTTACCCCAGGGGACCGGCGAGCAGTACTTC.

The chain recombines TRBV9 with TRBJ2-6; D might be TRBD1 (6 bases). V lost 3 bases and J 1 base, leaving 11 bases between the germline ends. CDR1 and CDR2 (germline): SGDLS, YYNGEE. The CDR3 runs 16 residues. The CDR3 loop is CASSATGLSGANVLTF. CDR3 bases: TGTGCCAGCAGCGCTACAGGGCTATCTGGGGCCAACGTCCTGACTTTC.

The chain combines TRBV19 with TRBJ1-1; D is unresolved. The germline CDR1 and CDR2 sequences are LNHDA and SQIVND (reference sequence). V dropped 5 bases and J dropped 1 base, with 20 bases sitting between them. This CDR3 spans 17 amino acids. The CDR3 region has the DNA TGTGCCAGTAGTGTACGACTTAACACCCTCAAGAACACTGAAGCTTTCTTT. Its translation: CASSVRLNTLKNTEAFF.

This sequence joins TRBV27 and TRBJ1-1; D is perhaps TRBD1 (6 bases). The germline V gene encodes CDR1 MNHEY and CDR2 SMNVEV (reference sequence). V lost 3 bases to trimming and J lost 0 bases, with 8 bases between them. There are 14 residues in the CDR3. CDR3 sequence reads: CASSFQGLNTEAFF. The CDR3 coding sequence is TGTGCCAGCAGTTTTCAGGGGCTGAACACTGAAGCTTTCTTT.

The V gene is TRBV6-4, the J gene TRBJ2-1, with 14 nucleotides matching TRBD2. CDR1 and CDR2 (germline): MRHNA, SNTAGT. V gave up 5 bases and J gave up 5 bases; unmatched junction bases: 2. This CDR3 has 15 residues. The CDR3 nucleotides are TGTGCCAGCAGTCGACTAGCGGGAGGGCACAATGAGCAGTTCTTC. It encodes CASSRLAGGHNEQFF.

The CDR3 is CASSPPFAGGTEAFF. The DNA of the CDR3 is TGTGCCAGCTCACCACCTTTTGCAGGGGGCACTGAAGCTTTCTTT. V usage is TRBV18 and J usage is TRBJ1-1, with 7 bases matching TRBD1. Germline V gene sequence: CDR1 KGHSH, CDR2 LQKENI. Trimming at V came to 0 bases and at J to 4 bases, leaving 5 bases not matched to a gene. The CDR3 extends over 15 amino acids.

The genes are TRBV4-1 and TRBJ1-1; 7 nucleotides agree with TRBD1. The CDR3 has 15 amino acids. V was pared by 6 bases and J by 1 base, with 8 bases of the junction left unmatched. Germline V gene data show CDR1 as MGHRA and CDR2 as YSYEKL. The CDR3 reads CASRYTGTENTEAFF. For the CDR3, the DNA is TGCGCCAGCAGGTATACCGGGACAGAGAACACTGAAGCTTTCTTT.

The V gene is TRBV6-1, the J gene TRBJ2-1; 9 bases are shared with TRBD2. The V and J ends lost 1 base and 2 bases, in that order; junction bases with no gene match: 0. CDR3 length equals 15 residues. Looked up from germline, CDR1 is MNHNS and CDR2 is SASEGT. CDR3 in amino acids: CASSEEREAYNEQFF. CDR3 nucleotides: TGTGCCAGCAGTGAAGAGCGGGAGGCCTACAATGAGCAGTTCTTC.

The rearrangement uses TRBV6-2 or TRBV6-3 and TRBJ2-7; D is possibly TRBD1 (5 bases). Per the germline V gene, CDR1 is MNHEY and CDR2 is SVGEGT. Between the trimmed V and J ends, which lost 2 bases and 0 bases, there was a span of 11 bases. This CDR3 region has 15 residues. CDR3 nucleotide sequence: TGTGCCAGCAGTTACGAAGGCAGGGCCTCCTACGAGCAGTACTTC. Its translation: CASSYEGRASYEQYF.

The rearrangement uses TRBV13 and TRBJ2-1, with TRBD2 identical over 8 bases. Per the germline V gene, CDR1 is PRHDT and CDR2 is FYEKMQ (reference sequence). Trimming removed 3 bases from V and 10 bases from J; junction bases left unmatched: 5. The CDR3 runs 13 residues. CDR3 region: CASSLGGGGEQFF. CDR3 DNA sequence: TGTGCCAGCAGCTTGGGTGGCGGGGGGGAGCAGTTCTTC.

This rearrangement joins TRBV3-1 (or the pseudogene TRBV3-2) to TRBJ2-3; maybe TRBD2 (5 bases). CDR3 length: 14 residues. The V end lost 1 base, the J end lost 2 bases, and 7 bases lay between the germline ends. From germline, CDR1 is LGHDT and CDR2 YNNKEL (reference sequence). The CDR3: CASSQGGSTDTQYF. Written as DNA, the CDR3 is TGTGCCAGCAGCCAAGGAGGGTCCACAGATACGCAGTATTTT.